This T cell receptor (beta chain) was found in a study of regulatory T cells in long-lasting Graves disease. This clonotype was picked up a small number of times. This may be a read error: a much more frequent sequence differs by one nucleotide. Germline assignment: CDR1 SGHVS and CDR2 FNYEAQ. The length of the CDR3 is 15 residues. Time point described: newly diagnosed GD, antithyroid drugs for less than 3 months. TCR sequences were obtained from RNA taken from PBMCs. Guidelines of the American Thyroid Association were used to diagnose Graves' disease. HTBI primers from iRepertoire and Arm-PCR of CDR3 regions yielded the TCR beta libraries. TCRdb recomputed calls from the multiplex PCR reads with MiXCR, one row per CDR3 protein. Of under 450,000 distinct CDR3 sequences detected, 15% to 20% appear once; the ten largest clones hold over 20%. The data were also submitted as part of a second study, on T cells in Graves' hyperthyroidism and ophthalmopathy.

This TCR came from a woman between 18 and 29 years old with Graves disease. The chain joins TRBV7-6 to TRBJ2-1, with 12 bases aligning to TRBD2. The sample in question was peripheral blood mononuclear cells (PBMCs), obtained at new diagnosis, from a patient treated with antithyroid drugs. This chain's CDR3 is CAGRRLAGEYNEQFF. CDR3 bases: TGTGCCGGCAGAAGACTAGCGGGAGAATACAATGAGCAGTTCTTC.